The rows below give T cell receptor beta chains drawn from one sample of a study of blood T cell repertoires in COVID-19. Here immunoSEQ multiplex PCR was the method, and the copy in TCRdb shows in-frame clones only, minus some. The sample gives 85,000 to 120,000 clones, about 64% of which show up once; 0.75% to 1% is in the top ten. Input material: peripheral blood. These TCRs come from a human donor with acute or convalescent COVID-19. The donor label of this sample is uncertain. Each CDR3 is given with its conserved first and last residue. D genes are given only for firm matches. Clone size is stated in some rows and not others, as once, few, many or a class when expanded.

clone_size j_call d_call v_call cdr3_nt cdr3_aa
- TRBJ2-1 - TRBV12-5 TGTGCTAGTGGTTTGGTACTTGGGAGGGGGAGCTCCTACAATGAGCAGTTCTTC CASGLVLGRGSSYNEQFF
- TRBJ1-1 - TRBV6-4 TGTGCCAGCAGTCACCGGGGGGGAACTGAAGCTTTCTTT CASSHRGGTEAFF
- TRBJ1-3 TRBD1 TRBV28 TGTGCCAGCAGTTTATCGGGGACAGGGGTTATCTCTGGAAACACCATATATTTT CASSLSGTGVISGNTIYF
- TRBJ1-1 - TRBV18 TGTGCCAGCTCCTTCGATGAGGGCCTTACTGAAGCTTTCTTT CASSFDEGLTEAFF
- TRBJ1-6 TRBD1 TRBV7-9 TGTGCCAGCAGCACCTGGACAGGGGAAAGTTCACCCCTCCACTTT CASSTWTGESSPLHF
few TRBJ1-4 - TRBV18 TGTGCCAGCTCGCGGGGGGGCCGTGATGAAAAACTGTTTTTT CASSRGGRDEKLFF
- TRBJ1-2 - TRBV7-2 TGTGCCAGCAGCCTGCAACAGGGTCGGCATGGCTACACCTTC CASSLQQGRHGYTF
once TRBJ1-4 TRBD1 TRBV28 TGTGCCAGCAGTTTGGGGATGACAGGGCCGGGAGAAAAACTGTTTTTT CASSLGMTGPGEKLFF
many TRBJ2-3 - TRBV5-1 TGCGCCAGCAGCTCCCGGGGTAGCGGCACAGATACGCAGTATTTT CASSSRGSGTDTQYF
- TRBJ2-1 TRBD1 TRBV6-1 TGTGCCAGCAGTGAGCCTCAGGGGGTTAGAACCTACAATGAGCAGTTCTTC CASSEPQGVRTYNEQFF
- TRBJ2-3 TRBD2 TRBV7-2 TGTGCCAGCAGCTTAGCCTCTTCCGGGGGGGGGACCACAGATACGCAGTATTTT CASSLASSGGGTTDTQYF
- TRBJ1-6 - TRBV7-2 TGTGCCAGCAGCTTAGATCCAGGGTTATCACCCCTCCACTTT CASSLDPGLSPLHF
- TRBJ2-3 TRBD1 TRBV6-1 TGTGCCAGCAGTGAATCAAGACAGGGTATGCAGTATTTT CASSESRQGMQYF
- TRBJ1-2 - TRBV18 TGTGCCAGCTCACAATCTCCAGGGACATATGGCTACACCTTC CASSQSPGTYGYTF
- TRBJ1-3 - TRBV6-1 TGTGCCAGCAGTGACCGAGGCGGGGCACCTAGAAACACCATATATTTT CASSDRGGAPRNTIYF
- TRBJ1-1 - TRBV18 TGTGCCAGCTCACCGAGAACAGGGTACACTGAAGCTTTCTTT CASSPRTGYTEAFF
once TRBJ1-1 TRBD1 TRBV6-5 TGTGCCAGCAGTTACGGGGACAGACCGAACACTGAAGCTTTCTTT CASSYGDRPNTEAFF
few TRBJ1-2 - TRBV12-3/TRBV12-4 TGTGCCAGCAGTTTAACAGGGCACTATGGCTACACCTTC CASSLTGHYGYTF
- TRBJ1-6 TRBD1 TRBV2 TGTGCCAGCAGTGAGCGACAGGGCACCTATAATTCACCCCTCCACTTT CASSERQGTYNSPLHF
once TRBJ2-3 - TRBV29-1 TGCAGCGGTGGCCCCTTTGATACGCAGTATTTT CSGGPFDTQYF